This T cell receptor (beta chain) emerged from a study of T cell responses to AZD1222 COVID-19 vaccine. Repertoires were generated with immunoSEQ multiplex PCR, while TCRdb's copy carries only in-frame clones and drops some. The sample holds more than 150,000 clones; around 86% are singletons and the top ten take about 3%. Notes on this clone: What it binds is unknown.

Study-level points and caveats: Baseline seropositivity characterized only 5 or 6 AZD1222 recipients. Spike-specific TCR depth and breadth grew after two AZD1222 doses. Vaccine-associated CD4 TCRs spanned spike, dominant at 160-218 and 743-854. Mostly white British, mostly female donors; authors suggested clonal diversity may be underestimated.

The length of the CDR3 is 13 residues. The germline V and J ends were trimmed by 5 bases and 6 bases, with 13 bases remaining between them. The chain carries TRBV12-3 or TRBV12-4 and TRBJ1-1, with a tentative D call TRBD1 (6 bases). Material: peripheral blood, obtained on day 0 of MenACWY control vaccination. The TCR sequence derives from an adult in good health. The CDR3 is CASSRTGIPEAFF. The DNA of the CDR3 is TGTGCCAGCAGTAGAACAGGGATCCCTGAAGCTTTCTTT.